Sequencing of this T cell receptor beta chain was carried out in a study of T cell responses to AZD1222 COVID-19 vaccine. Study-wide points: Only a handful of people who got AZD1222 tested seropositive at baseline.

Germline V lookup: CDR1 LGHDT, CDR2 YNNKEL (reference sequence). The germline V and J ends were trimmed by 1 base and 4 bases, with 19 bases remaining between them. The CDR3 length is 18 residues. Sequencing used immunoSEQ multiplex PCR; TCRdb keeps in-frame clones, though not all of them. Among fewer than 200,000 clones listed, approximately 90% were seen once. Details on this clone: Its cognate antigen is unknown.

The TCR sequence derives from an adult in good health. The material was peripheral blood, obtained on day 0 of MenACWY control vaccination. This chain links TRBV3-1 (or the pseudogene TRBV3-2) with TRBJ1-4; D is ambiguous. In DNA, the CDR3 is TGTGCCAGCAGCCAAGCGGACGGGCCTGGAGGTGGTAATGAAAAACTGTTTTTT. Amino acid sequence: CASSQADGPGGGNEKLFF.